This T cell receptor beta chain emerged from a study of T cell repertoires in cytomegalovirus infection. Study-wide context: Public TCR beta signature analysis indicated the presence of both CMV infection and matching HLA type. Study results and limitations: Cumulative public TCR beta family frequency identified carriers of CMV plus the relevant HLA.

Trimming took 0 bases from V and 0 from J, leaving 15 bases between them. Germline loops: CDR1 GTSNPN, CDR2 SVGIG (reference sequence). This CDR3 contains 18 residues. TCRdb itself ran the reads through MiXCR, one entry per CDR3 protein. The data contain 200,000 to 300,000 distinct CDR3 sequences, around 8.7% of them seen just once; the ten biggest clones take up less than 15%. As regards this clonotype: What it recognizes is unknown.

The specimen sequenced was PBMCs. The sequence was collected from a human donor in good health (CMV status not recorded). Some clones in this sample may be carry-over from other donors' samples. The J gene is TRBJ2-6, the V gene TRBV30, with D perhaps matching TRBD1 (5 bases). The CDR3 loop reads CAWSVDSLFISGANVLTF. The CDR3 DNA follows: TGTGCCTGGAGTGTAGACAGCCTCTTCATCTCTGGGGCCAACGTCCTGACTTTC.